Following are 20 T cell receptor beta chains from one sample sequenced in a study of CD8+CD57+ T cells in acquired aplastic anemia. Genomic DNA was employed as the template in profiling TCR beta VDJ and CDR3. TCRdb re-analysed the reads in MiXCR, keeping a single row per CDR3 protein. Of over 250,000 distinct CDR3 sequences in the sample, 56% are singletons; the top ten hold approximately 1.3%. Patients selected for sequencing had displayed CD8+CD57+ cell expansion by flow cytometry. Sample: sorted CD4+, CD8+, or CD8+CD57+ T cells (not recorded which) from PBMCs. All receptors derive from a human donor with aplastic anemia.

In its sample, this clonotype was seen many times. This chain joins TRBV5-1 and TRBJ1-2; D unresolved. Trimming took off 6 bases at V and 5 bases at J, with 17 bases between the two ends. The CDR3 runs 14 residues. Germline CDR1 reads SGHRS; CDR2 reads YFSETQ. This chain's CDR3 is CASTLGGRTYGYTF. The CDR3, as DNA: TGCGCCAGCACCCTTGGAGGACGGACTTATGGCTACACCTTC.

The rearrangement uses TRBV2 and TRBJ1-1; unclear D gene. The V end lost 6 bases, the J end lost 6 bases, and 8 bases lay between the germline ends. This CDR3 is built from 11 residues. Germline V gene data show CDR1 as SNHLY and CDR2 as FYNNEI. CDR3 sequence (DNA): TGTGCCAGCAGAAGGAGGGCTGAAGCTTTCTTT. Residues: CASRRRAEAFF.

Only a few counts were recorded for this clonotype. This chain links TRBV20-1 with TRBJ2-7, with TRBD1 identical over 8 bases. CDR1 DFQATT and CDR2 SNEGSKA come from the germline V gene (reference sequence). J was trimmed by 5 bases and V by 1 base; bases with no gene match: 7. The CDR3 sequence is 14 residues long. The CDR3 sequence is CSARGRTGSHEQYF. CDR3 coding DNA: TGCAGTGCTAGAGGGAGGACAGGGAGCCACGAGCAGTACTTC.

The chain employs TRBV7-6 and TRBJ1-2; tentative D call: TRBD1 (6 bases). The germline gives CDR1 SGHVS, CDR2 FNYEAQ. This CDR3 has 14 amino acids. Deletions cut 7 bases from V and 0 bases from J, with 12 bases between. CDR3 amino acids: CASNRDTTNYGYTF. CDR3 nucleotides: TGTGCCAGCAACCGGGACACTACTAACTATGGCTACACCTTC. Filled out from reference TRBV7-6 and TRBJ1-2, the complete variable domain reads GAGVSQSPRYKVTKRGQDVALRCDPISGHVSLYWYRQALGQGPEFLTYFNYEAQQDKSGLPNDRFSAERPEGSISTLTIQRTEQRDSAMYRCASNRDTTNYGYTFGSGTRLTVV.

The table lists this clonotype with many counts. The rearrangement uses TRBV24-1 and TRBJ2-2; D assignment may be TRBD1 or TRBD2 (6 bases each). Germline V gene lookup returns CDR1 KGHDR and CDR2 SFDVKD. This CDR3 contains 15 residues. Trimming stripped 5 bases from V and 0 bases from J, with 9 bases between. CDR3 residues: CATSARGPNTGELFF. The CDR3 DNA reads as TGTGCCACCAGTGCCCGGGGGCCGAACACCGGGGAGCTGTTTTTT.

With regard to this clonotype: One end of the junction varies from germline; a read error may be responsible. The chain carries TRBV7-9 and TRBJ2-7; 8 nucleotides line up with TRBD2. The CDR3 totals 17 residues. Germline CDR1 SEHNR, CDR2 FQNEAQ (reference sequence). In nucleotides, the CDR3 is TGTGCCAGCGGCTTAGGGGTACTAGCGGTCACCTCCTACGAACAGTACTTC. This sequence encodes CASGLGVLAVTSYEQYF.

The chain combines TRBV6-6 with TRBJ1-1; tentative D call: TRBD1 (6 bases). This CDR3 contains 14 residues. Germline-derived CDR1 and CDR2 are MNHNY and SVGAGI (reference sequence). V was shortened by 8 bases and J by 4 bases, with 17 bases between the two germline ends. The CDR3 loop reads CASGVDRLGTEAFF. The DNA for the CDR3 is TGTGCCAGCGGGGTCGACAGGTTAGGCACTGAAGCTTTCTTT.

This clonotype was recorded many times. The V gene is TRBV6-1, the J gene TRBJ1-5; D gene uncertain. Germline V gene sequence: CDR1 MNHNS, CDR2 SASEGT. V was clipped by 1 base and J by 4 bases, with 8 bases between them. The CDR3 covers 14 residues. CDR3 sequence (DNA): TGTGCCAGCAGTGAAGTTAGCAGTAATCAGCCCCAGCATTTT. Translation: CASSEVSSNQPQHF.

This chain uses TRBV5-8 with TRBJ2-7, with 7 bases lining up with TRBD1. Germline CDR1 and CDR2: SGHTS and YDEGEE. The J segment lost 1 base and the V segment lost 0 bases, leaving 7 bases of the junction unmatched. The CDR3 is 16 amino acids. For the CDR3, the DNA is TGTGCCAGCAGCTTGGTAGGGGGCCGAGGGTCCTACGAGCAGTACTTC. Protein sequence: CASSLVGGRGSYEQYF.

This clonotype was seen a handful of times. This chain connects TRBV18 to TRBJ1-4; no firm D call. Looked up from germline, CDR1 is KGHSH and CDR2 is LQKENI. V lost 4 bases and J lost 6, with 18 bases in between. The CDR3 is 16 amino acids. The CDR3 nucleotides are TGTGCCAGCTCACGAGGGAGTGGCAGGACGGATGAAAAACTGTTTTTT. It encodes CASSRGSGRTDEKLFF.

The genes are TRBV7-9 and TRBJ2-5; D is unresolved. The CDR3 contains 15 residues. V lost 5 bases and J lost 0, with 13 bases in between. Per germline, CDR1 SEHNR and CDR2 FQNEAQ (reference sequence). The chain's CDR3 is CASSDGDQYQETQYF. The CDR3 nucleotides read TGTGCCAGCAGCGATGGGGATCAGTACCAAGAGACCCAGTACTTC.

This clonotype was observed at least ten times. This chain joins TRBV24-1 and TRBJ2-1; TRBD2 matches at 15 bases. V was clipped by 4 bases and J by 7 bases; unmatched bases: 4. The CDR3 contains 16 residues. Germline CDR1 and CDR2: KGHDR and SFDVKD. CDR3 residues: CATSDVGLAGGNEQFF. The CDR3 coding sequence is TGTGCCACCAGTGACGTTGGACTAGCGGGGGGGAATGAGCAGTTCTTC.

This clonotype was found many times. This chain joins TRBV7-9 and TRBJ2-5, with D tentatively TRBD1 (6 bases). Trimming left V 5 bases short and J 5 bases short, with 15 bases between. This CDR3 region has 14 residues. CDR1 is SEHNR, CDR2 FQNEAQ, per germline (reference sequence). In nucleotides, the CDR3 is TGTGCCAGCAGCACAACAGGGCCACGGGAGACCCAGTACTTC. It translates to CASSTTGPRETQYF.

This clonotype has a handful of counts. V gene TRBV29-1 combines with J gene TRBJ1-3, with 7 bases matching TRBD1. The CDR3 covers 13 residues. V was pared by 8 bases and J by 1 base, with 5 bases of the junction left unmatched. Per the germline V gene, CDR1 is SQVTM and CDR2 is ANQGSEA. The CDR3 spells CSFQQGSGNTIYF. CDR3 bases: TGCAGCTTCCAACAGGGGTCTGGAAACACCATATATTTT.

This clonotype was seen many times. This may arise from a read error, as a much more abundant clone is one base away. V is TRBV20-1 and J is TRBJ2-5, with D perhaps matching TRBD1 (7 bases). CDR1 is DFQATT, CDR2 SNEGSKA, per germline (reference sequence). The CDR3 runs to 14 residues. This CDR3 is CSARDEEGAKTRYF. DNA for the CDR3: TGCAGTGCTAGAGATGAGGAGGGGGCGAAGACCCGGTACTTC.

V is TRBV7-9 and J is TRBJ1-3; maybe TRBD1 (5 bases). The V gene lost 6 bases and the J gene lost 2 bases, with 8 bases spanning the gap. This CDR3 has 13 residues. The germline CDR1 and CDR2 sequences are SEHNR and FQNEAQ (reference sequence). CDR3 DNA sequence: TGTGCCAGCAGTATGGACACTGGAAACACCATATATTTT. Amino acid sequence: CASSMDTGNTIYF.

V and J are TRBV7-6 and TRBJ2-2; a weak D match, TRBD2 (6 bases). The germline gives CDR1 SGHVS, CDR2 FNYEAQ. The CDR3 has 15 amino acids. The V and J ends lost 4 bases and 6 bases respectively, with 15 bases between them. The CDR3, as DNA: TGTGCCAGCAGCTCTCGCGCCGGGGGAGCCGGGGAGCTGTTTTTT. Residues: CASSSRAGGAGELFF.

Ten or more counts support this clonotype. This chain uses TRBV2 with TRBJ2-1; D gene unclear. Germline V lookup: CDR1 SNHLY, CDR2 FYNNEI. Deletions cut 6 bases from V and 3 bases from J, with 3 bases between. This CDR3 comprises 11 residues. Written as DNA, the CDR3 is TGTGCCAGCAGAGACTACAATGAGCAGTTCTTC. This translates into CASRDYNEQFF. The full variable domain, in which reference TRBV2 and TRBJ2-1 provide the parts outside the CDR3, is EPEVTQTPSHQVTQMGQEVILRCVPISNHLYFYWYRQILGQKVEFLVSFYNNEISEKSEIFDDQFSVERPDGSNFTLKIRSTKLEDSAMYFCASRDYNEQFFGPGTRLTVL.

With regard to this clonotype: Because the CDR3 is missing its conserved closing phenylalanine or tryptophan, this is likely a read error. This chain links TRBV20-1 with TRBJ2-7, with 9 bases fitting TRBD1. Germline V gives CDR1 DFQATT, CDR2 SNEGSKA (reference sequence). The CDR3 length is 15 residues. The CDR3 DNA sequence: TGCAGTGCGAGAGATTCCGGGACAGGGACTTACGAGCAGTACCTC. This sequence encodes CSARDSGTGTYEQYL.

This clonotype occurred many times. The chain joins TRBV7-7 to TRBJ2-1; 7 nucleotides line up with TRBD1. The germline V gene encodes CDR1 SSHAT and CDR2 FNYEAQ (reference sequence). J was trimmed by 1 base and V by 5 bases; bases with no gene match: 5. This CDR3 contains 15 residues. The CDR3 DNA reads TGTGCCAGCAGCCGGGACAGTTTTTCCTACAATGAGCAGTTCTTC. This sequence encodes CASSRDSFSYNEQFF.